What follows are 24 T cell receptor beta chains derived from one specimen sequenced in a study of shared clonotypes between healthy human individuals. TCRdb keeps only in-frame clones here, not all; method: immunoSEQ multiplex PCR. The sample lists around 550,000 clones, about 96% occurring once. The sequencing sample was made of naive CD4+ T cells sorted from blood. Subset noted: CD45RA+ positively selected. These receptors all come from a woman aged 25 to 45 in good health.

The J gene is TRBJ1-2, the V gene TRBV7-2; possible D gene TRBD1, 5 bases. Germline CDR1 reads SGHTA; CDR2 reads FQGNSA. The CDR3 is made up of 17 amino acids. V was cut by 6 bases and J by 3 bases, with 23 bases left in between. CDR3 nucleotide sequence: TGTGCCAGCAGTCATCATTCACGGGGGGTGAGGGACTATGGCTACACCTTC. Amino acids: CASSHHSRGVRDYGYTF.

This clone was seen only once. The chain joins TRBV11-2 to TRBJ2-3; 9 bases agree with TRBD2. V shed 5 bases and J 4 bases; nucleotides not matched to a gene: 7. CDR3 length equals 15 residues. Germline-derived CDR1 and CDR2 are SGHAT and FQNNGV. The CDR3 protein is CASSVWREGADTQYF. The CDR3 nucleotides are TGTGCCAGCAGCGTGTGGCGGGAGGGGGCAGATACGCAGTATTTT.

The V call is TRBV6-5, the J call TRBJ1-3; D is ambiguous. The V end was cut by 4 bases, the J end by 0 bases, with 10 bases between. Germline CDR1 is MNHEY and CDR2 is SVGAGI. The CDR3 is 15 amino acids. The CDR3 sequence is CASSFRSGSGNTIYF. In DNA form, the CDR3 reads TGTGCCAGCAGTTTTCGATCTGGCTCTGGAAACACCATATATTTT.

Comment on this clone: Other DNA variants within this sample encode the same CDR3. The rearrangement joins TRBV28 to TRBJ2-7, with D possibly TRBD1 on 6 matching bases. The germline V gene has CDR1 MDHEN and CDR2 SYDVKM. Trimming pared 3 bases from V and 2 bases from J, leaving 11 bases between. CDR3 length equals 14 residues. The CDR3 protein is CASSFLQGPYEQYF. The CDR3 DNA is TGTGCCAGCAGTTTTCTACAGGGCCCCTACGAGCAGTACTTC.

V is TRBV21-1 and J is TRBJ1-5; the table's TRBD1 call for D was not verified on the DNA. TRBV21-1 is shown as a pseudogene. The CDR3 loop spans 19 amino acids. CDR3 loop: CASSKAGRDRVDSNQPQHF. In DNA form, the CDR3 reads TGTGCCAGCAGCAAAGCCGGCCGGGACAGGGTGGATAGCAATCAGCCCCAGCATTTT.

J is TRBJ2-7 and V is TRBV28; 9 bases agree with TRBD2. The junction had 9 bases not matched to a gene; V was cut back by 8 bases and J by 4 bases. From germline, CDR1 is MDHEN and CDR2 SYDVKM. CDR3 length: 14 amino acids. The CDR3 sequence: CASESSGIVYEQYF. The CDR3 coding sequence is TGTGCCAGCGAGTCTAGCGGGATTGTTTACGAGCAGTACTTC.

V gene TRBV29-1 combines with J gene TRBJ2-1, with D unclear. Deletions cut 5 bases from V and 0 bases from J, with 8 bases between. Germline V gene sequence: CDR1 SQVTM, CDR2 ANQGSEA. The CDR3 is 13 residues long. Here the CDR3 DNA reads TGCAGCGTTCGGGCTAGCTCCTACAATGAGCAGTTCTTC. Translating it yields CSVRASSYNEQFF.

The count of this clone is one. This CDR3 is also generated by other DNA sequences in the sample. This chain uses TRBV5-1 with TRBJ2-6, with D tentatively TRBD2 (5 bases). Trimming stripped 2 bases from V and 0 bases from J, with 6 bases between. Germline V gives CDR1 SGHRS, CDR2 YFSETQ. The CDR3 length is 15 residues. CDR3 coding DNA: TGCGCCAGCAGCTTACGGGACTCTGGGGCCAACGTCCTGACTTTC. Its translation: CASSLRDSGANVLTF.

J is TRBJ1-2 and V is TRBV28; D is unclear. The CDR3 is 14 amino acids. V dropped 6 bases and J dropped 2 bases, with 13 bases sitting between them. Germline CDR1 MDHEN, CDR2 SYDVKM. CDR3 nucleotide sequence: TGTGCCAGCAGGACTATGGGAGTAAACTATGGCTACACCTTC. Its translation is CASRTMGVNYGYTF.

Regarding this clone: This sample includes further DNA sequences coding for the same CDR3. The chain uses TRBV18 and TRBJ2-5; the D is unclear. The CDR3 has 13 amino acids. Trimming shortened V by 3 bases and J by 2 bases, and 7 bases separated the two germline ends. Germline V gene sequence: CDR1 KGHSH, CDR2 LQKENI. The CDR3 sequence: CASSPALQETQYF. CDR3 in DNA: TGTGCCAGCTCACCGGCGCTACAAGAGACCCAGTACTTC.

V gene TRBV19 combines with J gene TRBJ2-5; D possibly corresponds to TRBD2 (6 bases). Per the germline V gene, CDR1 is LNHDA and CDR2 is SQIVND (reference sequence). The V end lost 3 bases, the J end lost 2 bases, and 19 bases lay between the germline ends. The CDR3 contains 17 residues. The CDR3 DNA reads as TGTGCCAGTAGTATCCTAGGGTCTAGCGATCTTCAAGAGACCCAGTACTTC. This encodes CASSILGSSDLQETQYF.

The V call is TRBV4-1, the J call TRBJ2-7, with 10 bases aligning to TRBD2. The CDR3 totals 19 residues. CDR1 is MGHRA and CDR2 is YSYEKL in the germline V gene. V dropped 1 base and J dropped 3; count of bases not matched to a gene: 15. CDR3 protein: CASSQAKTSGPVSSYEQYF. CDR3 coding DNA: TGCGCCAGCAGCCAAGCGAAGACTAGCGGGCCTGTATCAAGCTACGAGCAGTACTTC.

CDR3 protein: CASSLGQAVNQPQHF. DNA for the CDR3: TGTGCCAGCAGCCTTGGACAGGCTGTAAATCAGCCCCAGCATTTT. V is TRBV7-2 and J is TRBJ1-5; 7 bases match TRBD1. Per germline, CDR1 SGHTA and CDR2 FQGNSA. The CDR3 runs to 15 residues. The trim removed 5 bases at V and 4 bases at J, leaving 8 bases unmatched. Full variable domain (outside the CDR3, taken from reference TRBV7-2 and TRBJ1-5): GAGVSQSPSNKVTEKGKDVELRCDPISGHTALYWYRQSLGQGLEFLIYFQGNSAPDKSGLPSDRFSAERTGGSVSTLTIQRTQQEDSAVYLCASSLGQAVNQPQHFGDGTRLSIL.

The V and J genes are TRBV30 and TRBJ1-1; D is undetermined. The V end was cut by 0 bases, the J end by 1 base, with 9 bases between. The CDR3 runs to 14 residues. Germline V CDR1 and CDR2: GTSNPN, SVGIG (reference sequence). CDR3 DNA sequence: TGTGCCTGGAGTGTAGGTTCAGGGAACACTGAAGCTTTCTTT. This translates into CAWSVGSGNTEAFF.

The rearrangement links TRBV7-9 to TRBJ1-1, with D unresolved. The ends were cut back, 1 base at V and 6 bases at J, with 27 bases in the middle. The CDR3 consists of 19 residues. Germline V CDR1 and CDR2: SEHNR, FQNEAQ (reference sequence). In DNA form, the CDR3 reads TGTGCCAGCAGCTTAGTTCTGGTAACTTATCGAACTACCCTAGCTGAAGCTTTCTTT. This gives the protein CASSLVLVTYRTTLAEAFF.

The chain links TRBV4-1 to TRBJ1-5; maybe TRBD1 (6 bases). Germline-derived CDR1 and CDR2 are MGHRA and YSYEKL. The CDR3 loop spans 14 amino acids. V was trimmed by 8 bases and J by 4 bases, leaving 15 bases between them. In DNA, the CDR3 is TGCGCCAGCCCCACAGGGTCTGAGAATCAGCCCCAGCATTTT. Its translation is CASPTGSENQPQHF.

V usage is TRBV28 and J usage is TRBJ2-7, with 10 bases that match TRBD2. V gave up 3 bases and J gave up 3 bases; unmatched junction bases: 11. This CDR3 has 17 amino acids. The V gene's germline CDR1 is MDHEN and CDR2 SYDVKM. The CDR3 nucleotides are TGTGCCAGCAGTTTTAGTAGCGGGGGGACAAGGGTCTACGAGCAGTACTTC. This codes for CASSFSSGGTRVYEQYF. The complete variable domain, with remaining parts taken from reference TRBV28 and TRBJ2-7, reads DVKVTQSSRYLVKRTGEKVFLECVQDMDHENMFWYRQDPGLGLRLIYFSYDVKMKEKGDIPEGYSVSREKKERFSLILESASTNQTSMYLCASSFSSGGTRVYEQYFGPGTRLTVT.

The chain links TRBV5-1 to TRBJ2-6; TRBD1 aligns across 7 bases. Per the germline V gene, CDR1 is SGHRS and CDR2 is YFSETQ. V lost 4 bases, J lost 0 bases, and 10 bases stayed unmatched. This CDR3 comprises 18 residues. CDR3 amino acids: CASSLRQGRASGANVLTF. DNA for the CDR3: TGCGCCAGCAGCCTCAGACAGGGAAGGGCCTCTGGGGCCAACGTCCTGACTTTC.

The chain carries TRBV7-2 and TRBJ1-1; TRBD1 might be the D (6 bases). The germline V and J ends were trimmed by 5 bases and 1 base, with 17 bases remaining between them. The CDR3 runs 16 residues. CDR1 SGHTA and CDR2 FQGNSA come from the germline V gene. The CDR3: CASSDRRLGANTEAFF. CDR3 in DNA: TGTGCCAGCAGCGATAGGCGCCTGGGGGCGAACACTGAAGCTTTCTTT.

The CDR3 is CASRDPQETQYF. The CDR3 DNA sequence: TGTGCCAGCAGGGACCCCCAAGAGACCCAGTACTTC. This chain joins TRBV6-5 and TRBJ2-5; D gene ambiguous. From germline, CDR1 is MNHEY and CDR2 SVGAGI. The V end was cut by 6 bases, the J end by 1 base, with 6 bases between. The CDR3 extends over 12 amino acids.

The chain links TRBV23-1 to TRBJ1-2; weak D call: TRBD1 (6 bases). TRBV23-1 is annotated as an ORF whose role is uncertain. Trimming took off 2 bases at V and 3 bases at J, with 10 bases between the two ends. The CDR3 is made up of 14 amino acids. CDR3 nucleotides: TGCGCCAGCAGTCAAACAGGGTCGGACTATGGCTACACCTTC. Protein: CASSQTGSDYGYTF.

The chain has TRBV6-5 and TRBJ2-5; unclear D gene. This CDR3 contains 14 residues. CDR1 and CDR2 from the germline V gene are MNHEY and SVGAGI. Trimming took off 7 bases at V and 5 bases at J, with 17 bases between the two ends. This chain's CDR3 is CASTPRGVLETQYF. CDR3 nucleotide sequence: TGTGCCAGCACCCCTCGCGGCGTCCTGGAGACCCAGTACTTC.

This clone turned up a few times. The J gene is TRBJ2-1, the V gene TRBV7-9; perhaps TRBD2 as D (5 bases). Germline lookup yields CDR1 SEHNR and CDR2 FQNEAQ (reference sequence). Trimming pared 7 bases from V and 4 bases from J, leaving 14 bases between. The CDR3 length is 14 residues. This CDR3 reads CASTLGPGYNEQFF. DNA of the CDR3: TGTGCCAGCACCCTAGGACCGGGATACAATGAGCAGTTCTTC.

This chain uses TRBV19 with TRBJ2-2; tentatively, D is TRBD1 (5 bases). CDR3 size: 16 residues. V dropped 6 bases and J dropped 5 bases, with 19 bases sitting between them. Looked up from germline, CDR1 is LNHDA and CDR2 is SQIVND (reference sequence). The CDR3 loop reads CASRKKGRVETGELFF. The CDR3 nucleotides read TGTGCCAGTAGAAAGAAGGGGCGTGTTGAAACCGGGGAGCTGTTTTTT.